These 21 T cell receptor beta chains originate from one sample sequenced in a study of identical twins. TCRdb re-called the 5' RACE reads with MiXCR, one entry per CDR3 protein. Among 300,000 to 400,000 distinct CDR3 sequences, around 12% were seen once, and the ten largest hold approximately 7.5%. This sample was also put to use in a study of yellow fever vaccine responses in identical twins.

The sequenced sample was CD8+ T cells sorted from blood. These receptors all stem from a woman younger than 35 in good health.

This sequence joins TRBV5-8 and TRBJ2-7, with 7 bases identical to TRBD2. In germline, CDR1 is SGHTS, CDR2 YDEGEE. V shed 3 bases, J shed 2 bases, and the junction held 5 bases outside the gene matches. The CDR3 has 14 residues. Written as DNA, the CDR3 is TGTGCCAGCAGCTCTCCGGGACTACCCTACGAGCAGTACGTC. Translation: CASSSPGLPYEQYV.

In DNA, the CDR3 is TGTGCCAGCAGCTTAGCCGGGACCAGCACAGATACGCAGTATTTT. It specifies CASSLAGTSTDTQYF. The chain has TRBV7-9 and TRBJ2-3; D may match TRBD1 or TRBD2 (5 bases each). The CDR3 consists of 15 residues. V dropped 0 bases and J dropped 0 bases, with 7 bases sitting between them. The germline V gene encodes CDR1 SEHNR and CDR2 FQNEAQ (reference sequence).

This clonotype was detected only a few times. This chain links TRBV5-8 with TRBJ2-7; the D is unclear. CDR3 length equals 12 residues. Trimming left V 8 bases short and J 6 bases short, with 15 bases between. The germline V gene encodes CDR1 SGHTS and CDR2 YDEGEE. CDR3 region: CARVKDLGEQYF. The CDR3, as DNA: TGTGCCAGAGTGAAGGACCTTGGCGAGCAGTACTTC.

The CDR3 DNA is TGCAGTGCTAGAGATCCGGACAGGCCTCAAGAGACCCAGTACTTC. As protein: CSARDPDRPQETQYF. This chain connects TRBV20-1 to TRBJ2-5; 7 bases align to TRBD1. The CDR3 consists of 15 residues. J lost 2 bases, V lost 0 bases, and 6 bases had no gene match. Germline V CDR1 and CDR2: DFQATT, SNEGSKA (reference sequence).

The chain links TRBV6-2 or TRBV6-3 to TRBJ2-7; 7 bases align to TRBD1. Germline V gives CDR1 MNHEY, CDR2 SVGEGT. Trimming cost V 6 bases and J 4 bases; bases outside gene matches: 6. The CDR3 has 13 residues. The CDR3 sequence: CASSVDRLYEQYF. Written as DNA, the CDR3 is TGTGCCAGCAGCGTGGACAGGTTATACGAGCAGTACTTC.

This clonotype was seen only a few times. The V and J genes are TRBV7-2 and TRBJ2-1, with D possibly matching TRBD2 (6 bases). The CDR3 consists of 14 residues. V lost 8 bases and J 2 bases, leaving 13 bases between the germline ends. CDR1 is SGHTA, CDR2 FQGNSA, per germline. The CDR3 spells CASLLDYTYNEQFF. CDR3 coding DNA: TGTGCCAGCCTTCTGGACTACACCTACAATGAGCAGTTCTTC.

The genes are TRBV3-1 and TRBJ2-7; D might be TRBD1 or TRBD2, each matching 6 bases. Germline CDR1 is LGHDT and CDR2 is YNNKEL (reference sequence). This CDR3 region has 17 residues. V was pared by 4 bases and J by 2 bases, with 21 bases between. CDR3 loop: CASSPPGAGYSAYEQYF. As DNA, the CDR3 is TGTGCCAGCAGCCCCCCGGGGGCAGGGTACTCAGCCTACGAGCAGTACTTC.

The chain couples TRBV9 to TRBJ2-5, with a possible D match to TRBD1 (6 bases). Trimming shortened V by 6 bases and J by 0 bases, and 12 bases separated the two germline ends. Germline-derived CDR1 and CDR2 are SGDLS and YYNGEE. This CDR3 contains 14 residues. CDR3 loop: CASTQGQHQETQYF. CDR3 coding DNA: TGTGCCAGCACCCAGGGGCAGCACCAAGAGACCCAGTACTTC.

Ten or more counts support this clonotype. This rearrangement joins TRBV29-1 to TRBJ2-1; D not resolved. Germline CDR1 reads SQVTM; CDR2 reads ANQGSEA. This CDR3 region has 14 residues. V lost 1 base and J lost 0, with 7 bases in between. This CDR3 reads CSVEVMSSYNEQFF. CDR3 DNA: TGCAGCGTTGAAGTCATGAGCTCCTACAATGAGCAGTTCTTC.

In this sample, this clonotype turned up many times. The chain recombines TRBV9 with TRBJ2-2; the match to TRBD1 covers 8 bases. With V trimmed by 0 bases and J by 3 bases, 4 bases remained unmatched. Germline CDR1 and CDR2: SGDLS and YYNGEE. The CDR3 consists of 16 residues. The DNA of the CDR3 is TGTGCCAGCAGCGTAGTACAGGGGGACGACACCGGGGAGCTGTTTTTT. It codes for CASSVVQGDDTGELFF.

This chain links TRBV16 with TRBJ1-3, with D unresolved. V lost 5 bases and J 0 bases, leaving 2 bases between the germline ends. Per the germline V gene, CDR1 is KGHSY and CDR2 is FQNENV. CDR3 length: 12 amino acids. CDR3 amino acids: CASSNSGNTIYF. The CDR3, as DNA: TGTGCCAGCAGCAACTCTGGAAACACCATATATTTT.

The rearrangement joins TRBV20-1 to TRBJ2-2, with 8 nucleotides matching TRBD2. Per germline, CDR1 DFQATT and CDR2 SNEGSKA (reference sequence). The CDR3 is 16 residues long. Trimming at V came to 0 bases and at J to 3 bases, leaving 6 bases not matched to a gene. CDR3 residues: CSARDLRGGDTGELFF. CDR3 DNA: TGCAGTGCTAGAGATCTACGGGGGGGAGACACCGGGGAGCTGTTTTTT.

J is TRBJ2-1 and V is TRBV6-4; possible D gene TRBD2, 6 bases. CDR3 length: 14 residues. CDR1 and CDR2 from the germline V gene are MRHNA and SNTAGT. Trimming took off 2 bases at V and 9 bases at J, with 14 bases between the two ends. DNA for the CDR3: TGTGCCAGCAGTGACGGTATCGGGACTGGTGAGCAGTTCTTC. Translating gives CASSDGIGTGEQFF.

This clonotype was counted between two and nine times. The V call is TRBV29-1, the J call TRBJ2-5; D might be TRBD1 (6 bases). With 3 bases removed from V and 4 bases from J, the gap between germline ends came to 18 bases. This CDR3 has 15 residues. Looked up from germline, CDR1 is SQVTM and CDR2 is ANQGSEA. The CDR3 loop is CSVESRTEMGETQYF. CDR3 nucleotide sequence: TGCAGCGTTGAGTCCCGGACAGAGATGGGAGAGACCCAGTACTTC.

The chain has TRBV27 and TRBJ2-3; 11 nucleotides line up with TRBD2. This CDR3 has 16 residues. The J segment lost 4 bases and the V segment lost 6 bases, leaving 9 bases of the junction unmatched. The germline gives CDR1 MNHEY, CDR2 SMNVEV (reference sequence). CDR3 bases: TGTGCCAGCAGGCGTACTAGCGGGAGTTTCGCAGATACGCAGTATTTT. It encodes CASRRTSGSFADTQYF.

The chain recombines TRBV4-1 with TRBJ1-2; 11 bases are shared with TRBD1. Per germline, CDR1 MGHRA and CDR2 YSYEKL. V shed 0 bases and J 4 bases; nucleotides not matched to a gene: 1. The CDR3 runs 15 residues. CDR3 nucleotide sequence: TGCGCCAGCAGCCAAGATGGGACAGGGGGCTATGGCTACACCTTC. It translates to CASSQDGTGGYGYTF.

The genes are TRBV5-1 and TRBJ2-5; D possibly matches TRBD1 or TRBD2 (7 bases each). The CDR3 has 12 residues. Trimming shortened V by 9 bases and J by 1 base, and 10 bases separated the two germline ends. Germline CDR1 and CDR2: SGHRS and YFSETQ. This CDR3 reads CATRGGQETQYF. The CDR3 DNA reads TGCGCCACCAGGGGGGGCCAAGAGACCCAGTACTTC.

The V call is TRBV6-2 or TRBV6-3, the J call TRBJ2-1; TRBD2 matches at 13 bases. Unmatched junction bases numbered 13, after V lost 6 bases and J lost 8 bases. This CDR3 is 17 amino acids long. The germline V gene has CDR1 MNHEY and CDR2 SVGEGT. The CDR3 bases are TGTGCCAGCAGGGTAAAGTTGCCGGGACTAGCGGGATATGAGCAGTTCTTC. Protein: CASRVKLPGLAGYEQFF.

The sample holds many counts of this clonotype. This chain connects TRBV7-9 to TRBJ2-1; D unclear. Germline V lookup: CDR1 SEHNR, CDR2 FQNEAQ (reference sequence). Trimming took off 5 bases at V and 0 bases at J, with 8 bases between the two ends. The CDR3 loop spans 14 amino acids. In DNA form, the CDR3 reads TGTGCCAGCAGCGCCATCAGCTCCTACAATGAGCAGTTCTTC. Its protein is CASSAISSYNEQFF.

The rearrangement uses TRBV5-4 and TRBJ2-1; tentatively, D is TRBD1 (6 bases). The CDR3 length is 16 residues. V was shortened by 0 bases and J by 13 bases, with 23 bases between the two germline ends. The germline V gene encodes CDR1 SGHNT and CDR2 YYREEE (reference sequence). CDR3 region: CASSLEGEFGDFGQFF. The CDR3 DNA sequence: TGTGCCAGCAGCTTGGAGGGGGAGTTCGGAGATTTTGGCCAGTTCTTC.

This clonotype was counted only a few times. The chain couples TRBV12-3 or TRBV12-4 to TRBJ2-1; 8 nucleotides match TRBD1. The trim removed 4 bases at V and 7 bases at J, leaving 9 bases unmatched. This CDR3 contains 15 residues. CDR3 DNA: TGTGCCAGCAGTTCGATCGGAACAGGGGGGAATGAGCAGTTCTTC. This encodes CASSSIGTGGNEQFF.